Presented here are 31 T cell receptor beta chains from one specimen sequenced in a study of PD-1 blockade in classical Hodgkin lymphoma. The time point is: cycle 4 day 1 (C4D1), after more than five weeks of nivolumab. Following autologous stem cell transplantation, relapse occurred in every patient, and exposure to brentuximab vedotin varied. Profiled with immunoSEQ multiplex PCR; TCRdb holds only in-frame clones, not every one. The sample includes tens of thousands of clones, about 85% of them seen just once. Sequencing was performed on peripheral blood mononuclear cells (PBMCs), taken before the fourth cycle of nivolumab. The source of these receptors is a human donor with classical Hodgkin lymphoma.

J is TRBJ2-7 and V is TRBV28; 7 nucleotides match TRBD1. CDR1 and CDR2 (germline): MDHEN, SYDVKM. V shed 6 bases and J 5 bases; nucleotides not matched to a gene: 13. There are 15 residues in the CDR3. CDR3 DNA sequence: TGTGCCAGCAGCCGCCTCAGTTTAGGGGGCCACGAGCAGTACTTC. Amino acid sequence: CASSRLSLGGHEQYF.

The rearrangement links TRBV9 to TRBJ1-4; maybe TRBD1 (6 bases). Germline CDR1 SGDLS, CDR2 YYNGEE. The length of the CDR3 is 15 residues. Trimming removed 3 bases at V and 7 bases at J, with 16 bases between. The CDR3 region has the DNA TGTGCCAGCAGCGCGGGAGACAGGCCGGCTGAAAAACTGTTTTTT. This codes for CASSAGDRPAEKLFF.

V is TRBV14 and J is TRBJ1-2; D unresolved. The CDR3 loop spans 13 amino acids. The germline V gene has CDR1 SGHDN and CDR2 FVKESK. The V and J ends lost 1 base and 4 bases respectively, with 7 bases between them. The CDR3 DNA reads TGTGCCAGCAGCCAAGTCCCCACCTATGGCTACACCTTC. Protein product: CASSQVPTYGYTF.

The chain uses TRBV7-8 and TRBJ2-3; D gene unclear. Trimming took off 4 bases at V and 1 base at J, with 12 bases between the two ends. The CDR3 spans 15 residues. The germline V gene has CDR1 SGHVS and CDR2 FQNEAQ. CDR3 sequence reads: CASSSNPWRTDTQYF. In nucleotides, the CDR3 is TGTGCCAGCAGCTCCAACCCCTGGCGCACAGATACGCAGTATTTT.

This chain uses TRBV5-4 with TRBJ2-7, with TRBD1 matching over 7 bases. Trimming at V came to 9 bases and at J to 3 bases, leaving 9 bases not matched to a gene. The CDR3 is 13 residues long. Germline V lookup: CDR1 SGHNT, CDR2 YYREEE (reference sequence). In DNA, the CDR3 is TGTGCCACCTCGGACAGGCTTAGCTACGAGCAGTACTTC. This gives the protein CATSDRLSYEQYF.

The gene calls are TRBV5-1 and TRBJ1-3; 8 bases map to TRBD1. Germline trimming cut 4 bases from V and 3 bases from J; bases unmatched to any gene: 9. This CDR3 is built from 16 residues. The germline V gene has CDR1 SGHRS and CDR2 YFSETQ. CDR3 sequence: CASSHGTGSFGNTIYF. DNA for the CDR3: TGCGCCAGCAGCCACGGGACAGGTAGTTTTGGAAACACCATATATTTT.

The chain uses TRBV12-5 and TRBJ1-5; tentatively, D is TRBD1 (5 bases). The CDR3 is made up of 12 amino acids. Germline V gene sequence: CDR1 LGHNT, CDR2 FRNRAP. The V and J ends lost 4 bases and 6 bases respectively, with 7 bases between them. The CDR3 loop is CASGWGSQPQHF. The CDR3 DNA is TGTGCTAGTGGTTGGGGGAGTCAGCCCCAGCATTTT.

The sample holds one count of this clone. The genes are TRBV28 and TRBJ1-2; a weak D match, TRBD1 (5 bases). V gave up 10 bases and J gave up 8 bases, with 20 bases separating them. The V gene's germline CDR1 is MDHEN and CDR2 SYDVKM. The CDR3 is 13 amino acids. CDR3 bases: TGTGCCACGCGGGACGGACCGACCAAAGGCTACACCTTC. Translated, it gives CATRDGPTKGYTF.

This clone was recorded only once. The chain carries TRBV5-1 and TRBJ1-1, with D unclear. The CDR3 runs 14 residues. Trimming took 1 base from V and 3 from J, leaving 10 bases between them. CDR1 is SGHRS and CDR2 is YFSETQ in the germline V gene. The CDR3 coding sequence is TGCGCCAGCAGCTTGCGGGGTCCGGACACTGAAGCTTTCTTT. Protein: CASSLRGPDTEAFF. The full variable domain, its missing parts supplied by reference TRBV5-1 and TRBJ1-1, is KAGVTQTPRYLIKTRGQQVTLSCSPISGHRSVSWYQQTPGQGLQFLFEYFSETQRNKGNFPGRFSGRQFSNSRSEMNVSTLELGDSALYLCASSLRGPDTEAFFGQGTRLTVV.

The CDR3 DNA reads TGCGCCAGCAGCTTCGGGCGGGGGATGAACACTGAAGCTTTCTTT. Translation gives CASSFGRGMNTEAFF. The J gene is TRBJ1-1, the V gene TRBV5-1, with a weak D call TRBD1 (5 bases). Per the germline V gene, CDR1 is SGHRS and CDR2 is YFSETQ. V shed 2 bases and J shed 0 bases, with 11 bases lying between them. The CDR3 has 15 residues.

This clone turned up a few times. V usage is TRBV28 and J usage is TRBJ1-2, with D unclear. The length of the CDR3 is 13 residues. Per the germline V gene, CDR1 is MDHEN and CDR2 is SYDVKM. V was cut by 8 bases and J by 8 bases, with 18 bases left in between. The CDR3 DNA follows: TGTGCCAGCCGCCCCGCAGGCGGTGGGGGCTACACCTTC. Protein: CASRPAGGGGYTF.

The chain links TRBV5-1 to TRBJ2-2; TRBD2 is a possible D gene (6 bases). V was shortened by 6 bases and J by 3 bases, with 9 bases between the two germline ends. The CDR3 totals 13 residues. Per the germline V gene, CDR1 is SGHRS and CDR2 is YFSETQ. CDR3 bases: TGCGCCAGCACCGGGAGTTACACCGGGGAGCTGTTTTTT. It encodes CASTGSYTGELFF.

This clone appeared a single time. This chain links TRBV5-1 with TRBJ1-1; D gene unclear. Germline V CDR1 and CDR2: SGHRS, YFSETQ. The CDR3 covers 13 residues. Trimming shortened V by 2 bases and J by 1 base, and 6 bases separated the two germline ends. The CDR3 region is CASSFMENTEAFF. DNA for the CDR3: TGCGCCAGCAGCTTTATGGAGAACACTGAAGCTTTCTTT.

The rearrangement uses TRBV6-5 and TRBJ2-7, with 9 bases aligning to TRBD1. The length of the CDR3 is 15 residues. Unmatched junction bases numbered 4, after V lost 2 bases and J lost 2 bases. Germline loops: CDR1 MNHEY, CDR2 SVGAGI. The DNA for the CDR3 is TGTGCCAGCAGTTACGCCGGGACAGGGACCTACGAGCAGTACTTC. Amino acids: CASSYAGTGTYEQYF.

The CDR3 reads CASTRDSQVNTEAFF. CDR3 coding DNA: TGTGCCAGCACCCGGGACAGCCAGGTCAACACTGAAGCTTTCTTT. The chain links TRBV2 to TRBJ1-1; TRBD1 agrees at 7 bases. The CDR3 contains 15 residues. With 7 bases clipped from V and 2 bases from J, the junction kept 10 bases outside the gene matches. Germline CDR1 reads SNHLY; CDR2 reads FYNNEI.

The chain combines TRBV7-3 with TRBJ2-2; TRBD2 is a possible D gene (6 bases). The CDR3 sequence is 15 residues long. From germline, CDR1 is SGHTA and CDR2 FQGTGA. The V end was cut by 1 base, the J end by 5 bases, with 11 bases between. The CDR3 sequence: CASSLMGLGTGELFF. The CDR3, as DNA: TGTGCCAGCAGCTTAATGGGACTTGGGACCGGGGAGCTGTTTTTT.

The chain uses TRBV5-4 and TRBJ1-4, with 8 bases that match TRBD1. Germline-derived CDR1 and CDR2 are SGHNT and YYREEE (reference sequence). This CDR3 has 15 amino acids. V lost 4 bases to trimming and J lost 5 bases; unmatched junction nucleotides: 7. The CDR3 is CASSQWDRRNEKLFF. As DNA, the CDR3 is TGTGCCAGCAGCCAATGGGACAGGCGGAATGAAAAACTGTTTTTT.

The chain recombines TRBV5-1 with TRBJ2-4; no firm D call. This CDR3 comprises 14 residues. The V end lost 4 bases, the J end lost 0 bases, and 8 bases lay between the germline ends. CDR1 SGHRS and CDR2 YFSETQ come from the germline V gene. This CDR3 reads CASSGDLAKNIQYF. Here the CDR3 DNA reads TGCGCCAGCAGCGGGGATTTAGCCAAAAACATTCAGTACTTC.

The rearrangement uses TRBV2 and TRBJ2-6; 7 bases are a match to TRBD1. Germline V CDR1 and CDR2: SNHLY, FYNNEI. CDR3 size: 18 residues. J gave up 0 bases and V 0 bases, and 5 bases lay outside the gene matches. This chain's CDR3 is CASSEASGQISGANVLTF. CDR3 sequence (DNA): TGTGCCAGCAGTGAAGCGTCGGGACAGATCTCTGGGGCCAACGTCCTGACTTTC. The entire variable domain, with the rest obtained from reference TRBV2 and TRBJ2-6, is as follows: EPEVTQTPSHQVTQMGQEVILRCVPISNHLYFYWYRQILGQKVEFLVSFYNNEISEKSEIFDDQFSVERPDGSNFTLKIRSTKLEDSAMYFCASSEASGQISGANVLTFGAGSRLTVL.

The rearrangement links TRBV5-1 to TRBJ2-7, with TRBD1 matching over 11 bases. Looked up from germline, CDR1 is SGHRS and CDR2 is YFSETQ. The trim removed 4 bases at V and 5 bases at J, leaving 11 bases unmatched. The CDR3 has 16 amino acids. The CDR3 region has the DNA TGCGCCAGCAGCCCCCTCGCCGGACAGGGGGCCAACGAGCAGTACTTC. Protein product: CASSPLAGQGANEQYF. Filled out from reference TRBV5-1 and TRBJ2-7, the complete variable domain reads KAGVTQTPRYLIKTRGQQVTLSCSPISGHRSVSWYQQTPGQGLQFLFEYFSETQRNKGNFPGRFSGRQFSNSRSEMNVSTLELGDSALYLCASSPLAGQGANEQYFGPGTRLTVT.

This clone is a singleton in its sample. This sequence joins TRBV29-1 and TRBJ2-7; TRBD2 matches at 7 bases. The CDR3 totals 14 residues. The germline gives CDR1 SQVTM, CDR2 ANQGSEA. J was trimmed by 2 bases and V by 6 bases; bases with no gene match: 10. In DNA, the CDR3 is TGCAGCGTAAACTTCAAGGGAGGGACCTACGAGCAGTACTTC. Translation: CSVNFKGGTYEQYF.

The CDR3 sequence: CASSLGQRGVVNEQFF. For the CDR3, the DNA is TGCGCCAGCAGCTTGGGGCAGCGGGGGGTCGTGAATGAGCAGTTCTTC. The rearrangement joins TRBV5-1 to TRBJ2-1; 9 bases are a match to TRBD2. J gave up 7 bases and V 0 bases, and 8 bases lay outside the gene matches. The CDR3 is made up of 16 amino acids. The germline gives CDR1 SGHRS, CDR2 YFSETQ.

The gene calls are TRBV4-1 and TRBJ1-5; D remains ambiguous. V dropped 0 bases and J dropped 1 base, with 10 bases sitting between them. Germline V gives CDR1 MGHRA, CDR2 YSYEKL. This CDR3 is 16 amino acids long. CDR3 in DNA: TGCGCCAGCAGCCAAGACAGTAGGGAAAGCAATCAGCCCCAGCATTTT. This encodes CASSQDSRESNQPQHF.

This chain connects TRBV2 to TRBJ1-3, with D hard to call. The germline V and J ends were trimmed by 3 bases and 1 base, with 13 bases remaining between them. This CDR3 has 16 amino acids. Looked up from germline, CDR1 is SNHLY and CDR2 is FYNNEI. CDR3 DNA: TGTGCCAGCAGTGAGCTTTCCAGAAGGTCTGGAAACACCATATATTTT. It yields the protein CASSELSRRSGNTIYF.

V gene TRBV6-1 combines with J gene TRBJ2-1, with 11 bases aligning to TRBD2. The CDR3 consists of 14 residues. Germline V gives CDR1 MNHNS, CDR2 SASEGT. After removal of 3 bases from V and 16 bases from J, the junction contained 11 bases not matched to a gene. The CDR3 loop is CASSEGLAGGPNFF. The CDR3 coding sequence is TGTGCCAGCAGTGAGGGTCTAGCGGGGGGCCCCAATTTCTTC.

J is TRBJ1-4 and V is TRBV7-2; weak D call: TRBD1 (5 bases). Germline-derived CDR1 and CDR2 are SGHTA and FQGNSA. This CDR3 is built from 17 residues. Trimming removed 3 bases at V and 3 bases at J, with 17 bases between. DNA for the CDR3: TGTGCCAGCAGCTTGTCGGTAGGGGAACGGGCTAATGAAAAACTGTTTTTT. This translates into CASSLSVGERANEKLFF.

The rearrangement uses TRBV4-2 and TRBJ2-3; TRBD2 matches at 9 bases. CDR1 is LGHNA and CDR2 is YNFKEQ in the germline V gene. The CDR3 sequence is 17 residues long. J was trimmed by 2 bases and V by 1 base; bases with no gene match: 7. The CDR3 region is CASSQVGSGGLTDTQYF. In DNA, the CDR3 is TGTGCCAGCAGCCAAGTTGGTAGCGGGGGACTCACAGATACGCAGTATTTT.

The rearrangement links TRBV5-1 to TRBJ2-7; D is perhaps TRBD2 (5 bases). CDR3 size: 14 residues. Looked up from germline, CDR1 is SGHRS and CDR2 is YFSETQ. Trimming removed 7 bases at V and 7 bases at J, with 21 bases between. The CDR3 reads CASSDYRGSWEQYF. For the CDR3, the DNA is TGCGCCAGCTCCGACTATCGGGGATCCTGGGAGCAGTACTTC.

The rearrangement links TRBV5-1 to TRBJ2-1; no definite D call. The CDR3 is 17 residues long. The V end lost 0 bases, the J end lost 0 bases, and 13 bases lay between the germline ends. Per the germline V gene, CDR1 is SGHRS and CDR2 is YFSETQ. This CDR3 is CASSLVLGPSSYNEQFF. The CDR3 DNA is TGCGCCAGCAGCTTGGTCCTGGGCCCAAGCTCCTACAATGAGCAGTTCTTC.

This rearrangement joins TRBV14 to TRBJ2-7, with TRBD2 matching 11 bases. Germline V CDR1 and CDR2: SGHDN, FVKESK. Losses at the gene ends were 2 bases for V and 2 bases for J; bases not matched to a gene: 2. CDR3 length: 15 residues. CDR3 loop: CASSQSSGGAYEQYF. The CDR3 nucleotides are TGTGCCAGCAGCCAAAGTAGCGGGGGGGCCTACGAGCAGTACTTC.

The rearrangement links TRBV6-6 to TRBJ2-1; 9 nucleotides agree with TRBD1. V dropped 4 bases and J dropped 0; count of bases not matched to a gene: 1. This CDR3 region has 15 residues. Per germline, CDR1 MNHNY and CDR2 SVGAGI (reference sequence). DNA of the CDR3: TGTGCCAGCAGTTCGACAGGGGGCTCCTACAATGAGCAGTTCTTC. It codes for CASSSTGGSYNEQFF.